These 18 T cell receptor beta chains were all obtained from the same sample, sequenced in a study of blood T cells in healthy people across ages (dated by TCRdb to 2015 to 2017). Libraries came from 5' RACE. Sequencing used an Illumina HiSeq 2500. A second roughly 7 to 12 cycle PCR used a sample-barcoded 5' primer and a J-beta primer mix. TCRdb passed the public sequencing reads through fastp at Q25 and MiXCR, retaining productive beta sequences. Each record represents a unique CDR3 protein, reported with the most common genes and DNA among its rows. The sample table holds under 1,000,000 distinct CDR3 sequences, of which 36% were seen once. Over 10% of the sample comes from the top ten. Specimen: blood. The receptors come from a man younger than 35 in good health.

CDR3 in amino acids: CSARVEFTQYF. The CDR3 DNA is TGCAGTGCTAGAGTGGAGTTTACGCAGTATTTT. This chain links TRBV20-1 with TRBJ2-3; the D is unclear. The CDR3 runs 11 residues. Deletions cut 1 base from V and 8 bases from J, with 7 bases between. CDR1 is DFQATT and CDR2 is SNEGSKA in the germline V gene (reference sequence).

The sample holds many counts of this clonotype. The chain is built from TRBV12-3 or TRBV12-4 and TRBJ2-3, with D perhaps TRBD1 or TRBD2 (5 bases each). The CDR3 is 15 residues long. V was trimmed by 4 bases and J by 4 bases, leaving 15 bases between them. The CDR3: CASSSSGTYADTQYF. As DNA, the CDR3 is TGTGCCAGCAGTTCCTCCGGGACGTACGCAGATACGCAGTATTTT.

The table lists this clonotype with many counts. The chain is built from TRBV20-1 and TRBJ1-2, with 11 bases lining up with TRBD1. Germline V gene sequence: CDR1 DFQATT, CDR2 SNEGSKA (reference sequence). The CDR3 runs to 14 residues. The J segment lost 2 bases and the V segment lost 5 bases, leaving 4 bases of the junction unmatched. Here the CDR3 reads CSAGQGAFNYGYTF. The CDR3 DNA follows: TGCAGTGCTGGACAGGGGGCGTTCAACTATGGCTACACCTTC.

This clonotype showed up just a few times. J is TRBJ2-3 and V is TRBV7-2; TRBD1 matches at 11 bases. The CDR3 is made up of 14 amino acids. The V segment lost 6 bases and the J segment 7 bases; nucleotides outside the gene matches: 6. Germline V CDR1 and CDR2: SGHTA, FQGNSA. The CDR3: CASRPGQGVNTQYF. The CDR3, as DNA: TGTGCCAGCAGGCCGGGACAGGGGGTAAATACGCAGTATTTT. Full variable domain (missing parts from reference TRBV7-2 and TRBJ2-3): GAGVSQSPSNKVTEKGKDVELRCDPISGHTALYWYRQSLGQGLEFLIYFQGNSAPDKSGLPSDRFSAERTGGSVSTLTIQRTQQEDSAVYLCASRPGQGVNTQYFGPGTRLTVL.

Only a few counts were recorded for this clonotype. J is TRBJ2-7 and V is TRBV28; D not certain. Trimming cost V 4 bases and J 6 bases, with 13 bases left between them. Germline loops: CDR1 MDHEN, CDR2 SYDVKM. There are 13 residues in the CDR3. The CDR3 sequence is CASSSPIRGEQYF. The CDR3, as DNA: TGTGCCAGCAGTTCCCCCATCCGTGGCGAGCAGTACTTC.

The chain links TRBV9 to TRBJ2-3; the D is unclear. V was cut by 2 bases and J by 2 bases, with 9 bases left in between. Per the germline V gene, CDR1 is SGDLS and CDR2 is YYNGEE. This CDR3 is built from 14 residues. CDR3 sequence (DNA): TGTGCCAGCAGCGTCTCGGGCTACACAGATACGCAGTATTTT. Amino acid sequence: CASSVSGYTDTQYF. The complete variable domain, with remaining parts taken from reference TRBV9 and TRBJ2-3, reads DSGVTQTPKHLITATGQRVTLRCSPRSGDLSVYWYQQSLDQGLQFLIQYYNGEERAKGNILERFSAQQFPDLHSELNLSSLELGDSALYFCASSVSGYTDTQYFGPGTRLTVL.

About this clonotype itself: A read error may be the cause here, since a much bigger clone is one base away. CDR3 DNA: TGCAGCGTTGGCGGGGGTGGGGGAAACGTTCAGTACTTC. This encodes CSVGGGGGNVQYF. This chain connects TRBV29-1 to TRBJ2-5; 7 bases agree with TRBD2. In germline, CDR1 is SQVTM, CDR2 ANQGSEA. The CDR3 length is 13 residues. V was pared by 4 bases and J by 11 bases, with 13 bases of the junction left unmatched.

The rearrangement joins TRBV3-1 to TRBJ2-1; 8 nucleotides align to TRBD2. Germline V gene data show CDR1 as LGHDT and CDR2 as YNNKEL (reference sequence). V dropped 5 bases and J dropped 0; count of bases not matched to a gene: 15. The CDR3 extends over 19 amino acids. Here the CDR3 reads CASSSERPIAGHSYNEQFF. The CDR3 coding sequence is TGTGCCAGCAGCTCCGAACGCCCTATAGCGGGGCACTCCTACAATGAGCAGTTCTTC.

The gene calls are TRBV12-3 or TRBV12-4 and TRBJ2-5; TRBD1 or TRBD2 may be the D gene (5 bases each). With 4 bases removed from V and 1 base from J, the gap between germline ends came to 10 bases. This CDR3 contains 14 residues. CDR3 region: CASSSGRAQETQYF. CDR3 in DNA: TGTGCCAGCAGTTCGGGACGGGCCCAAGAGACCCAGTACTTC.

This clonotype was detected only a few times. The gene calls are TRBV7-2 and TRBJ2-6; D ambiguous. The CDR3 loop spans 15 amino acids. The germline V gene encodes CDR1 SGHTA and CDR2 FQGNSA. Trimming stripped 4 bases from V and 0 bases from J, with 7 bases between. The CDR3 region is CASSSPASGANVLTF. The CDR3 nucleotides read TGTGCCAGCAGCTCCCCTGCCTCTGGGGCCAACGTCCTGACTTTC.

The CDR3: CASSPGTGPMNTEAFF. The CDR3 coding sequence is TGTGCCAGCTCACCCGGGACAGGCCCCATGAACACTGAAGCTTTCTTT. The V and J genes are TRBV18 and TRBJ1-1; TRBD1 matches at 8 bases. The ends lost 3 bases at V and 0 bases at J; junction bases unmatched: 6. CDR1 is KGHSH, CDR2 LQKENI, per germline. The length of the CDR3 is 16 residues. The full variable domain, completed using reference TRBV18 and TRBJ1-1, is NAGVMQNPRHLVRRRGQEARLRCSPMKGHSHVYWYRQLPEEGLKFMVYLQKENIIDESGMPKERFSAEFPKEGPSILRIQQVVRGDSAAYFCASSPGTGPMNTEAFFGQGTRLTVV.

Comments on this clonotype: The germline gene is not matched at one end of the junction; a read error may be the cause. This chain links TRBV12-3 or TRBV12-4 with TRBJ2-2; possible D gene TRBD2, 6 bases. This CDR3 has 14 residues. The CDR3 loop is CASSVARGTGELFF. CDR3 nucleotide sequence: TGTGCCAGCAGTGTAGCGCGGGGCACCGGGGAGCTGTTTTTT.

Many counts were recorded for this clonotype. The chain has TRBV5-1 and TRBJ1-2; perhaps TRBD1 as D (5 bases). The CDR3 runs to 17 residues. The germline CDR1 and CDR2 sequences are SGHRS and YFSETQ. Trimming shortened V by 0 bases and J by 2 bases, and 17 bases separated the two germline ends. The CDR3 bases are TGCGCCAGCAGCTTGGAGATCGGGGGGGGAGCCAACTATGGCTACACCTTC. This codes for CASSLEIGGGANYGYTF.

The genes are TRBV20-1 and TRBJ1-2; 11 bases line up with TRBD1. CDR1 DFQATT and CDR2 SNEGSKA come from the germline V gene (reference sequence). The ends lost 5 bases at V and 8 bases at J; junction bases unmatched: 13. The CDR3 is 15 amino acids. CDR3 residues: CSAAPLGQGVNGYTF. The DNA of the CDR3 is TGCAGTGCTGCCCCCCTGGGACAGGGGGTAAACGGCTACACCTTC.

The rearrangement links TRBV20-1 to TRBJ2-7; 8 nucleotides agree with TRBD2. The germline V gene encodes CDR1 DFQATT and CDR2 SNEGSKA (reference sequence). The CDR3 length is 16 residues. The V and J ends lost 0 bases and 7 bases, in that order; junction bases with no gene match: 14. CDR3 protein: CSARDHGAGDNKEQYF. The CDR3 region has the DNA TGCAGTGCTAGAGATCACGGAGCGGGGGACAACAAGGAGCAGTACTTC.

At least ten counts were recorded for this clonotype. The V and J genes are TRBV5-1 and TRBJ2-1; the match to TRBD2 covers 7 bases. Germline CDR1 SGHRS, CDR2 YFSETQ. The V gene end was trimmed by 6 bases and the J gene end by 0 bases; junction bases not matched to a gene: 6. The CDR3 spans 15 residues. CDR3 nucleotides: TGCGCCAGCACCACATCGGGGGGCTCCTACAATGAGCAGTTCTTC. This sequence encodes CASTTSGGSYNEQFF.

This clonotype was seen ten or more times. The chain recombines TRBV7-9 with TRBJ1-2, with TRBD1 as a possible D gene (6 bases). Trimming removed 7 bases from V and 7 bases from J, with 19 bases in between. Germline V CDR1 and CDR2: SEHNR, FQNEAQ (reference sequence). This CDR3 region has 14 residues. CDR3 protein: CASTPGARYRGYTF. DNA for the CDR3: TGTGCCAGCACCCCGGGGGCTAGGTATCGTGGCTACACCTTC.

The chain employs TRBV7-2 and TRBJ2-1; D gene unclear. The CDR3 totals 13 residues. Germline V gives CDR1 SGHTA, CDR2 FQGNSA. Trimming took off 5 bases at V and 9 bases at J, with 14 bases between the two ends. CDR3: CASSPRKDLEQFF. CDR3 nucleotides: TGTGCCAGCAGCCCCCGTAAGGATCTTGAGCAGTTCTTC.